A single sample is the source of the 2 T cell receptor beta chains below, sequenced in a study of tumor-infiltrating lymphocytes in oesophageal squamous cell carcinoma. TCRdb independently ran MiXCR on the PCR reads; one entry per CDR3 protein. The data contain 19,000 or so distinct CDR3 sequences, about two fifths of them seen just once; the ten biggest clones take up 30% to 45%. Material for sequencing was esophageal tumor tissue. The receptors derive from a male donor with esophageal squamous cell carcinoma.

The chain employs TRBV5-1 and TRBJ2-2; D ambiguous. Germline loops: CDR1 SGHRS, CDR2 YFSETQ. Trimming removed 4 bases at V and 0 bases at J, with 4 bases between. The CDR3 covers 13 residues. This CDR3 is CASSETNTGELFF. CDR3 DNA: TGCGCCAGCAGCGAGACGAACACCGGGGAGCTGTTTTTT.

This clonotype was observed at least ten times. The chain uses TRBV24-1 and TRBJ2-3; 12 nucleotides agree with TRBD2. Trimming took 6 bases from V and 6 from J; bases not matched to a gene: 15. This CDR3 is built from 18 residues. CDR1 is KGHDR and CDR2 is SFDVKD in the germline V gene. The CDR3 sequence: CATSPSRTSGTTRDTQYF. Here the CDR3 DNA reads TGTGCCACCAGTCCTTCCAGGACTAGCGGGACGACTCGGGATACGCAGTATTTT.